This is a list of T cell receptor beta chains from one sample in a study of T cell responses to AZD1222 COVID-19 vaccine. Some clones are missing from TCRdb's copy, which holds only in-frame ones; the method was immunoSEQ multiplex PCR. The repertoire holds more than 90,000 clones, with around 89% as singletons. The sample consisted of peripheral blood, taken 28 days after the second AZD1222 dose. These receptor sequences come from an adult who received the AZD1222 COVID-19 vaccine. The CDR3 runs from the conserved cysteine through the conserved F or W. A D gene is named only where the DNA matches it firmly. Size is omitted from some rows. Given values are once, few, many or a class for expanded clones.

v_call	d_call	j_call	clone_size	cdr3_aa	cdr3_nt
TRBV3-1/TRBV3-2	-	TRBJ2-1	few	CASSAQASVGPYNEQFF	TGTGCCAGCAGCGCCCAAGCCTCGGTTGGCCCCTACAATGAGCAGTTCTTC
TRBV13	-	TRBJ2-7	once	CASTFSGSPLSEQYF	TGTGCCAGCACCTTTAGCGGAAGCCCTCTGTCTGAGCAGTACTTC
TRBV5-1	-	TRBJ2-7	-	CASSLAGNAYEQYF	TGCGCCAGCAGCTTGGCTGGGAACGCCTACGAGCAGTACTTC
TRBV19	-	TRBJ1-1	-	CASTSTTGDEAFF	TGTGCCAGTACCTCCACAACTGGGGATGAAGCTTTCTTT
TRBV19	-	TRBJ1-5	-	CASSRSGNSNQPQHF	TGTGCCAGTAGTAGGTCAGGTAATAGCAATCAGCCCCAGCATTTT
TRBV6-5	TRBD1	TRBJ1-1	-	CASSYQGVGEAFF	TGTGCCAGCAGTTATCAGGGGGTGGGTGAAGCTTTCTTT
TRBV4-1	-	TRBJ2-6	-	CASSQDTQASGANVLTF	TGCGCCAGCAGCCAAGATACCCAGGCCTCTGGGGCCAACGTCCTGACTTTC
TRBV11-3	-	TRBJ2-7	-	CASSLGAGTGSYEQYF	TGTGCCAGCAGCTTAGGGGCGGGTACGGGTTCCTACGAGCAGTACTTC
TRBV5-4	TRBD1	TRBJ1-5	-	CASRDRYSNQPQHF	TGTGCCAGCAGGGACAGGTATAGCAATCAGCCCCAGCATTTT
TRBV5-6	-	TRBJ1-1	-	CASTWGGDTEAFF	TGTGCCAGCACGTGGGGAGGGGACACTGAAGCTTTCTTT
TRBV7-3	-	TRBJ1-1	-	CASSALVPGTEAFF	TGTGCCAGCAGCGCCCTAGTGCCCGGGACGGAAGCTTTCTTT
TRBV7-2	-	TRBJ2-7	-	CASSASRGSEQYF	TGTGCCAGCAGCGCATCCCGGGGTAGCGAGCAGTACTTC
TRBV7-2	-	TRBJ2-5	-	CASRRPGAQETQYF	TGTGCCAGCAGGCGGCCAGGGGCCCAAGAGACCCAGTACTTC
TRBV5-1	TRBD2	TRBJ2-3	-	CASRRLAGGSTDTQYF	TGCGCCAGCCGCCGACTAGCGGGAGGAAGCACAGATACGCAGTATTTT
TRBV6-5	TRBD2	TRBJ2-2	once	CASRSGLAGYGELFF	TGTGCCAGCAGATCGGGACTAGCGGGCTACGGGGAGCTGTTTTTT
TRBV7-9	-	TRBJ2-7	-	CASSSRLDEQYF	TGTGCCAGCAGCTCTCGACTAGACGAGCAGTACTTC
TRBV5-6	-	TRBJ1-4	-	CASSLEEEKLFF	TGTGCCAGCAGCTTAGAGGAGGAAAAACTGTTTTTT
TRBV29-1	TRBD1	TRBJ1-1	-	CSVGGGQGLNTEAFF	TGCAGCGTCGGCGGGGGACAGGGGTTGAACACTGAAGCTTTCTTT
TRBV7-2	-	TRBJ2-1	-	CASSLFQLAGHEQFF	TGTGCCAGCAGCTTATTTCAACTAGCAGGACATGAGCAGTTCTTC
TRBV7-3	TRBD1	TRBJ2-3	-	CASSPGDSHADTQYF	TGTGCCAGCAGCCCAGGGGACAGCCATGCGGATACGCAGTATTTT
TRBV27	TRBD2	TRBJ2-3	-	CASSMGLAGATDTQYF	TGTGCCAGCAGTATGGGACTAGCGGGAGCAACAGATACGCAGTATTTT
TRBV7-9	-	TRBJ2-7	-	CASSLALPYEQYF	TGTGCCAGCAGCTTAGCACTACCCTACGAGCAGTACTTC
TRBV19	-	TRBJ2-1	-	CASSIVPHNEQFF	TGTGCCAGTAGTATAGTCCCCCACAATGAGCAGTTCTTC
TRBV15	-	TRBJ1-5	-	CATSLHPQSNQPQHF	TGTGCCACCAGCTTACACCCACAGAGCAATCAGCCCCAGCATTTT
TRBV9	-	TRBJ2-1	-	CASSVSMTGVSYNEQFF	TGTGCCAGCAGCGTATCTATGACGGGAGTGTCCTACAATGAGCAGTTCTTC
TRBV24-1	TRBD1	TRBJ2-7	-	CATSPTGAGEQYF	TGTGCCACCAGCCCTACAGGGGCGGGCGAGCAGTACTTC
TRBV24-1	-	TRBJ2-2	-	CATSDRASRAEELFF	TGTGCCACCAGTGATCGGGCTAGCAGGGCAGAGGAGCTGTTTTTT
TRBV19	TRBD1	TRBJ1-2	once	CASRHPGQGKDGYTF	TGTGCCAGTAGACACCCGGGACAGGGAAAGGATGGCTACACCTTC
TRBV5-1	TRBD1	TRBJ2-5	-	CASSLGTVLQETQYF	TGCGCCAGCAGCTTAGGGACAGTACTCCAAGAGACCCAGTACTTC
TRBV29-1	-	TRBJ1-1	once	CSVESRRKNTEAFF	TGCAGCGTTGAATCCCGCAGGAAGAACACTGAAGCTTTCTTT
TRBV3-1/TRBV3-2	-	TRBJ1-3	-	CASSQEAGIIRASGNTIYF	TGTGCCAGCAGCCAAGAAGCAGGGATCATCAGGGCCTCTGGAAACACCATATATTTT
TRBV7-2	TRBD1	TRBJ1-2	-	CASSFQTGGNYGYTF	TGTGCCAGCAGCTTCCAGACAGGGGGTAACTATGGCTACACCTTC
TRBV7-2	-	TRBJ2-7	-	CASSLGSVPNYEQYF	TGTGCCAGCAGCTTAGGGTCCGTCCCAAACTACGAGCAGTACTTC
TRBV27	-	TRBJ2-4	-	CASTARGAIAKNIQYF	TGTGCCAGCACCGCGAGGGGCGCGATAGCCAAAAACATTCAGTACTTC
TRBV12-3/TRBV12-4	-	TRBJ1-5	-	CASSLTQPQHF	TGTGCCAGCAGTTTAACTCAGCCCCAGCATTTT
TRBV7-9	TRBD2	TRBJ2-1	-	CASSLALAGAYNEQFF	TGTGCCAGCAGCTTGGCACTAGCGGGAGCCTACAATGAGCAGTTCTTC